This T cell receptor (beta chain) emerged from a study of shared clonotypes between healthy human individuals (dated by TCRdb to 2018 to 2021). For context, the study as a whole: A couple of women and three men aged 18 to 49 years were included in the cohort. Blood TCR repertoires of four to six healthy adults were deeply sequenced to estimate repertoire size and the extent of clonotype sharing between individuals. For each donor, CD4 naive and CD4 memory were each run on three plates, CD8 naive on two plates, and CD8 memory on one plate. Each donor's leukapheresis produced roughly between roughly 0.85 and 9.5 billion PBMCs. To increase sequencing depth and limit assay-specific biases, TCR repertoire library preparation and sequencing were carried out by different laboratories using diverse techniques.

Using the deep immunoSEQ assay, multiplex PCR amplified TCR CDR3 regions from genomic DNA. Genomic DNA extracted from each cell subset was distributed evenly over all wells of several immunoSEQ 96-well plates, and each plate served as one replicate. For sorted subsets, approximately 210 ng genomic DNA, equal to some 28,000 T cell genomes, was loaded into each replicate PCR. Purified libraries were quantified with a Qubit 3.0 fluorometer, sized on a Bioanalyzer 2100, and re-quantified with the KAPA Library Quantification kit. Every immunoSEQ 96-well plate was sequenced on a separate single-read 150-cycle Illumina NextSeq 550 flow cell. In the source study's methods: Because the immunoSEQ output included only junctional sequences and no quality scores, the filtering could not be the same as the filtering used for full-length reads. Sequences were annotated with PyIR, a Python wrapper for IgBLAST v1.9, using IMGT germline references to assign V/J genes and CDR3. Reads were removed for weak V/J assignments (E-value above 1e-6), missing CDR3, stop codons, out-of-frame junctions, or ambiguous translated residues. V3J clonotypes were defined by identical inferred V gene, J gene, and CDR3 amino acid sequence. The percentage overlap between two repertoires was calculated by dividing the number of shared unique clonotypes by the size of the smaller repertoire. RTK rarefaction, the Chao1 estimator, and Recon v2.1 estimates of unobserved clonotypes were used to assess repertoire richness. OLGA was used to compute generation probabilities for all TCRbeta clonotypes that the gDNA method yielded from a handful of donors. Not all clones reach the TCRdb copy of this immuneACCESS table, which keeps in-frame sequences only. Checked studies attribute under half of the gap to unresolved V genes and leave the rest unexplained. Clone size and V and J calls were adopted from that table, with D and trimming inferred from the DNA. Counted in this sample were more than 2 million clones; 90% to 95% of them appeared once. The ten largest clones capture 0.13% of the sample.

Study-wide conclusions, independent of this receptor: Based on pairwise subsampling, the degree of clonotype sharing among donors was expected to be affected by sequencing depth. Sampling was restricted to blood, and TCR repertoires in tissues likely differ from the TCR repertoires found in blood. Even with the large sequencing depth, rarefaction of the sorted-subset datasets indicated that sequencing was incomplete. Compared with non-shared clonotypes, clonotypes shared by all four sorted-subset donors had higher generation probabilities. Naive subsets generally had larger estimated clonotype richness than memory subsets did. Sharing across four donors was observed for around 4.8% of naive CD4, under 4% of naive CD8, 2.3% of memory CD4, and around 0.4% of memory CD8 clonotypes. The genetic and exposure-history diversity represented was limited by the small number of donors.

The CDR3 sequence holds 16 residues, the cysteine and phenylalanine included. Of all the DNA, just the CDR3 is kept, 48 bases in frame from base 1. From a lookup of the germline V gene (reference sequence), CDR1 and CDR2 are LNHNV and YYDKDF. Healthy HIV-negative adults with no recently reported acute infections or vaccinations were included as donors. Only Caucasian adults living in Nashville, Tennessee, USA were represented among the donors. CD4+ T cells were enriched through magnetic negative selection, after which naive cells were positively selected on CD45RA and the remaining negative fraction served as the memory subset. After blood collection by leukapheresis, PBMCs were isolated using Ficoll-Histopaque density gradient centrifugation and then cryopreserved in the vapor phase of liquid nitrogen. Purity and quantity of every magnetically sorted T cell population were checked by analytical flow cytometry. Genomic DNA was isolated from every sorted fraction and measured by UV absorbance on a Nanodrop 2000c.

On this clone: No antigen is known for it. A much larger clone differs from this one at a single base, so this may be a read error. The same CDR3 can be traced to other DNA sequences in this sample.

The source material was naive CD4+ T cells sorted from blood. Reading the label with the study, this specimen's cell subset or site is: CD45RA+ positively selected. Here the chain combines TRBV15 and TRBJ1-5, with TRBD1 as a weak D call on 6 bases. The clonotype comes from a man between 18 and 35 years old in good health. CDR3 protein: CATSRGVGQLNQPQHF. The nucleotides read TGTGCCACCAGCAGAGGGGTTGGACAGCTCAATCAGCCCCAGCACTTT.